This T cell receptor (beta chain) was sequenced for a study of shared clonotypes between healthy human individuals. Each sorted subset replicate got 200 ng genomic DNA, 25,000 to 35,000 genomes. Data came from immunoSEQ multiplex PCR; TCRdb stores just in-frame clones and leaves some out. The sample contains 2 million to 2.5 million clones, 85% to 95% of which appear only once. Points from the study as a whole: Only a few donors were included, so the genetic and exposure-history diversity represented was limited. The naive CD4 repertoires of several donors were compared, and approximately 5% of clonotypes were shared. Generation probability values for non-shared clonotypes were lower than those for clonotypes shared by all four donors.

The V gene lost 3 bases and the J gene lost 7 bases, with 16 bases spanning the gap. From germline, CDR1 is SGHRS and CDR2 YFSETQ. The CDR3 is 14 amino acids. Notes on this clone: Its target is unknown.

Sequencing used naive CD4+ T cells from PBMCs. Indicated subset: CD45RA+ positively selected. The chain has TRBV5-1 and TRBJ1-2, with D perhaps matching TRBD1 (5 bases). This TCR came from a man aged 18 to 30 in good health. Some clones in this sample may be carry-over from other donors' samples. CDR3 nucleotide sequence: TGCGCCAGCAGCTCGGGGCCCCAACCGGCTGGCTACACCTTC. This gives the protein CASSSGPQPAGYTF.